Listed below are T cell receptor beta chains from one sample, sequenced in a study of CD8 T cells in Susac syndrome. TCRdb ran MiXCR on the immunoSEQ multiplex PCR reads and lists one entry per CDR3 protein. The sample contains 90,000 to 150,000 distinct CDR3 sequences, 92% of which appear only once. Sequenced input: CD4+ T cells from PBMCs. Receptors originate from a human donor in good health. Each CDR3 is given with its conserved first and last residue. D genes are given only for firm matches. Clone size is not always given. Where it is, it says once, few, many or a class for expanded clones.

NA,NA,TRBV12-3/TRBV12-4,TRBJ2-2,CASGASRFTGELFF,TGTGCCAGCGGAGCCTCTCGTTTCACCGGGGAGCTGTTTTTT
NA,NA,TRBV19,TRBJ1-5,CASSTDDRLGQPQHF,TGTGCCAGTAGTACCGACGACAGGCTGGGTCAGCCCCAGCATTTT
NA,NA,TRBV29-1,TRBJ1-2,CSVEPAGEHGYTF,TGCAGCGTTGAACCGGCAGGGGAGCATGGCTACACCTTC
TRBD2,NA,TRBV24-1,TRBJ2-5,CATSESNGRETQYF,TGTGCCACCAGTGAAAGTAACGGGAGGGAGACCCAGTACTTC
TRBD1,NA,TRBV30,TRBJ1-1,CAWSAGTGGNTEAFF,TGTGCCTGGAGCGCCGGGACAGGGGGTAACACTGAAGCTTTCTTT
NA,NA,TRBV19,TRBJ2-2,CASSIPVGANTGELFF,TGTGCCAGTAGTATCCCCGTTGGGGCGAACACCGGGGAGCTGTTTTTT
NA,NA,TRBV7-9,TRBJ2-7,CASSSSPHYEQYF,TGTGCCAGCAGTTCCTCCCCCCACTACGAGCAGTACTTC
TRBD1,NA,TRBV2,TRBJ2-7,CASSGGQGASYEQYF,TGTGCCAGCAGTGGTGGGCAGGGGGCTTCCTACGAGCAGTACTTC
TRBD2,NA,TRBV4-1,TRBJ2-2,CASSQGLAVNTGELFF,TGCGCCAGCAGCCAAGGCCTAGCGGTGAACACCGGGGAGCTGTTTTTT
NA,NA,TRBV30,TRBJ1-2,CAWGEAPVYGYTF,TGTGCCTGGGGGGAGGCACCTGTCTATGGCTACACCTTC
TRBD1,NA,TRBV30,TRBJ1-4,CAGTGAVEKLFF,TGTGCCGGGACAGGGGCGGTCGAAAAACTGTTTTTT
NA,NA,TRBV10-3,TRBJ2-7,CAITPSGRLGEQYF,TGTGCCATCACTCCGTCCGGGAGACTGGGAGAGCAGTACTTC
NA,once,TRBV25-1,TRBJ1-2,CASRMYNSGGYTF,TGTGCCAGCAGGATGTATAACAGTGGTGGCTACACCTTC
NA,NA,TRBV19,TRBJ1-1,CASSIGFASLREKTEAFF,TGTGCCAGTAGTATAGGGTTCGCGAGTTTAAGGGAGAAAACTGAAGCTTTCTTT
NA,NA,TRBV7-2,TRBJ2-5,CASSSGRNQETQYF,TGTGCCAGCAGCTCAGGACGGAACCAAGAGACCCAGTACTTC
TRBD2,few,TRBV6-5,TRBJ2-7,CASSTGVGLNEQYF,TGTGCCAGCAGCACCGGGGTGGGACTAAACGAGCAGTACTTC
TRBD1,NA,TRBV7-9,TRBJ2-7,CASSSHRDRLLLSYEQYF,TGTGCCAGCAGCTCTCACCGGGACAGACTACTACTCTCCTACGAGCAGTACTTC
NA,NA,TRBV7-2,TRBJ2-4,CASSLDGTAGRPQYF,TGTGCCAGCAGCTTAGACGGGACGGCGGGTCGTCCTCAGTACTTC